This paragraph reports one T cell receptor (beta chain). Its cognate antigen is unknown. The RNA input was about 0.5 to 1 ug, and it was reverse transcribed with random hexamers. TCRdb called the immunoSEQ multiplex PCR reads again in MiXCR, with one record for every CDR3 protein. The sample has about 130,000 distinct CDR3 sequences; around 95% are singletons. The study sequenced TCR beta in blood CD8+ and CD4+ T cells. The data were taken from a study of CD8 T cells in Susac syndrome. Overall study findings and caveats: The authors found around 15 Susac-specific public clones in total CD8+ repertoires and five or six in CD8+ TEMRA repertoires. TEMRA cells and active patients showed peak Susac CD8+ clonal expansion.

The CDR3 extends over 14 amino acids. V trimming: 5 bases; J trimming: 0 bases; junction bases outside the gene matches: 3. Sequenced: CD8+ T cells from PBMCs. The V call is TRBV12-3 or TRBV12-4, the J call TRBJ1-2, with 7 nucleotides matching TRBD1. This receptor was identified in a human donor with Susac syndrome. CDR3 protein: CASSPTGTNYGYTF. CDR3 nucleotides: TGTGCCAGCAGTCCGACAGGGACTAACTATGGCTACACCTTC.